These T cell receptor beta chains were read from a single sample in a study of T-cell reconstitution after alpha-beta-depleted transplantation in children. TCRdb independently ran MiXCR on the PCR reads; one entry per CDR3 protein. Counted here are some 140,000 distinct CDR3 sequences, about 9.5% occurring once; the ten biggest clones make up around 24%. The sample was PBMCs, mostly from graft donor cells, taken 180 days after TCRalphabeta/CD19-depleted stem cell transplant. Receptors were obtained from a girl in the first two years of life who had a stem cell transplant for combined immunodeficiency, so the T cells may come from the graft donor. CDR3s leave out the opening cysteine and the closing phenylalanine or tryptophan.

J: TRBJ2-3; V: TRBV5-8; CDR3: ASSLVPRTQY
J: TRBJ2-3; V: TRBV12-3/TRBV12-4; CDR3: ASSLPGTDTQY
J: TRBJ2-5; V: TRBV9; CDR3: ASSFSGSWGETQY
J: TRBJ1-2; V: TRBV12-3/TRBV12-4; CDR3: ASSRGQNGYT
J: TRBJ2-7; V: TRBV29-1; CDR3: SVGGGSSYEQY
J: TRBJ2-5; V: TRBV24-1; CDR3: ATSDGTSGGARETQY
J: TRBJ2-7; V: TRBV6-5; CDR3: ASSYSRLGESYEQY
J: TRBJ2-3; V: TRBV29-1; CDR3: SVENPDSDITDTQY
J: TRBJ2-7; V: TRBV12-3/TRBV12-4; CDR3: ASSPGQDLSYEQY
J: TRBJ1-2; V: TRBV6-1; CDR3: ASTEGPTRYGYT
J: TRBJ2-1; V: TRBV7-8; CDR3: ASSLVAGGRDEQF
J: TRBJ2-2; V: TRBV6-5; CDR3: ASSRLINGAGELF
J: TRBJ2-7; V: TRBV7-2; CDR3: ASSLGVWRYEQY
J: TRBJ2-5; V: TRBV7-2; CDR3: ASSNIPRETQY
J: TRBJ2-7; V: TRBV29-1; CDR3: SDPAGAYEQY
J: TRBJ2-1; V: TRBV5-1; CDR3: ASSLGQGVYNEQF
J: TRBJ2-5; V: TRBV28; CDR3: ASRNRGRETQY
J: TRBJ1-2; V: TRBV29-1; CDR3: SVEGVGFRGGYT
J: TRBJ2-2; V: TRBV20-1; CDR3: SARGQDRNTVELF
J: TRBJ1-6; V: TRBV5-1; CDR3: ASSRDSGNSPLH
J: TRBJ2-1; V: TRBV6-1; CDR3: ASSDWGNNEQF
J: TRBJ2-7; V: TRBV29-1; CDR3: SVDLIGQGNEQY
J: TRBJ1-1; V: TRBV7-8; CDR3: ASSQSGQGYTEAF
J: TRBJ2-3; V: TRBV20-1; CDR3: SARDVGEWTDTQY
J: TRBJ2-7; V: TRBV6-1; CDR3: ASSRSDRGRYEQY
J: TRBJ2-7; V: TRBV20-1; CDR3: SASPGGPSIDEQY
J: TRBJ2-5; V: TRBV7-9; CDR3: ASSLGTPTGETQY
J: TRBJ2-7; V: TRBV6-2/TRBV6-3; CDR3: ASSYQGLTKSYEQY
J: TRBJ2-5; V: TRBV6-1; CDR3: ASPHPGRERSETQY
J: TRBJ2-3; V: TRBV20-1; CDR3: SAYRPAALRDTQY
J: TRBJ2-4; V: TRBV10-3; CDR3: AISDLSVKNIQY